A selection of T cell receptor beta chains follows, all from one sample in a study of esophageal squamous cell carcinoma under preoperative chemotherapy. From the PCR reads, TCRdb called clonotypes with MiXCR, one entry per CDR3 protein. The table lists some 32,000 distinct CDR3 sequences, around 50% of them singletons. This sample was gathered from a patient given preoperative chemotherapy. These receptors came from a human donor with esophageal squamous cell carcinoma. The donor label of this sample is uncertain. Both conserved end residues are part of each CDR3. The order of the fields is V gene, clone size, D gene, J gene, CDR3 DNA, CDR3 protein. A D gene is named only where the DNA matches it firmly. A clone size is listed for some rows: how often the clone was seen (once, few, many), or a class if it is expanded.

>TRBV12-3/TRBV12-4|NA|NA|TRBJ2-7
TGTGCGAGCAGCACTACGAGGCTGTGGGCCAAAGATATGCAGTACTTC
CASSTTRLWAKDMQYF
>TRBV7-8|many|TRBD2|TRBJ2-5
TGTGCCAGCAGCTACTCCGGGACTAGCGGGACCCCCCAGTACTTC
CASSYSGTSGTPQYF
>TRBV6-1|NA|TRBD2|TRBJ2-3
TGTGCCAGCAGTGGCAACGGGGGGGACGGGGAAGATACGCAGTATTTC
CASSGNGGDGEDTQYF
>TRBV27|once|NA|TRBJ2-4
TGTGCGAGCAGCGCCTCGGGGCCGTGTAGCAAAAATACTCAGTACTTC
CASSASGPCSKNTQYF
>TRBV7-7|NA|NA|TRBJ2-3
TGTGCTAGCAGCTTAGGGAGCACAGATACGCAGTATTTT
CASSLGSTDTQYF
>TRBV12-3/TRBV12-4|NA|TRBD2|TRBJ2-3
TGTGCCAGCAGTCTCCGGGAGACTAGCGGGTCAGATACGCAGTATTTT
CASSLRETSGSDTQYF
>TRBV11-3|NA|TRBD2|TRBJ2-5
TGTGCCAGCAGGGGCTCGGGGGGGCGCCCCCAAGAGACCCAGTACTTC
CASRGSGGRPQETQYF
>TRBV6-5|few|TRBD2|TRBJ2-1
TGTGCCATCAGACCGGGACTAGCGGGAGGGCCGGGGTCCTACAATGAGCAGTTCTTC
CAIRPGLAGGPGSYNEQFF
>TRBV6-5|NA|NA|TRBJ1-4
TGTGCCAGCAGTTACTCGATTCAAAGGAGAAATGAAAAACTGTTTTTT
CASSYSIQRRNEKLFF
>TRBV7-6|few|TRBD1|TRBJ2-7
TGTGCCAGCAGCCCGACAGGGTCCAGCTCCTACGAGCAGTACTTC
CASSPTGSSSYEQYF
>TRBV7-3|NA|NA|TRBJ2-4
TGTGCCAGCAGCTTAAGTACCAACGACACGCAGTACTTT
CASSLSTNDTQYF
>TRBV20-1|NA|TRBD1|TRBJ2-1
TGCAGTGCCTCTGGACAGGGAGTATGGAATAAGCAGTTCTTC
CSASGQGVWNKQFF
>TRBV7-2|many|NA|TRBJ1-1
TGTGCCAGCAGCTTAGGGGTCAGCTTGAACACTGAAGCTTTCTTT
CASSLGVSLNTEAFF
>TRBV5-6|NA|TRBD1|TRBJ1-1
TGTGCCAGCAGCCCCGGACAGGGCCACCTGAACACTGAAGCTTTCTTT
CASSPGQGHLNTEAFF
>TRBV27|few|NA|TRBJ2-1
TGTGCCAGCAAAAGACAGAGCTCCTACGAGCAGTTCTTC
CASKRQSSYEQFF
>TRBV6-1|NA|TRBD2|TRBJ2-3
TGTGCCAGCAGTCCGGGACTAGCCGTAGAGACGCAGTATTTC
CASSPGLAVETQYF
>TRBV20-1|NA|NA|TRBJ2-1
TGCAGTGCTAGTGGGGAAACGACCCCTTACAATGAGCAGTTCTTC
CSASGETTPYNEQFF
>TRBV7-2|few|NA|TRBJ2-3
TGTGCCAGCAGCTTAGCGGGCCCCACAGATACGCAGTATTTT
CASSLAGPTDTQYF
>TRBV7-3|NA|TRBD2|TRBJ2-3
TGTGCCAGCAGCGGACTAGCGGCTAGCACAGATACGCAGTATTTT
CASSGLAASTDTQYF